What follows is one TCR beta chain and its context. What it binds is not known. This CDR3 has 15 amino acids. Germline loops: CDR1 LGHNA, CDR2 YNFKEQ. The V segment lost 1 base and the J segment 2 bases; nucleotides outside the gene matches: 4. The sample belongs to a study of OX40 agonist ivuxolimab in advanced cancers. As for the study in general: Patients were infused with ivuxolimab every 2 weeks at 0.01 to 10 mg/kg. Earlier treatment with anti-PD-1, anti-PD-L1 or anti-CTLA-4 was permitted, and about 40% had received some. Study results and limitations: Both CD4+ and CD8+ T cell populations in blood had undergone clonal expansion by week 6 at 0.1 to 3.0 mg/kg.

Blood sampling took place at baseline, cycle 4 day 1, and cycle 7 day 1. Repertoires were generated with immunoSEQ multiplex PCR, while TCRdb's copy carries only in-frame clones and drops some. The sample contains tens of thousands of clones, more than 60% of which appear only once. Here the sequenced sample was CD4+ or CD8+ T cells sorted from blood, taken in a trial of the OX40 agonist ivuxolimab. The gene calls are TRBV4-2 and TRBJ1-2; TRBD1 matches at 7 bases. The source is an adult with an advanced solid tumor such as melanoma, head and neck, liver or kidney cancer. This CDR3 reads CASSQAGGQNYGYTF. CDR3 nucleotide sequence: TGTGCCAGCAGCCAAGCGGGGGGACAGAACTATGGCTACACCTTC.